One and the same sample provided the 5 T cell receptor beta chains below, sequenced in a study of blood T cells in healthy people across ages. The use of a sample-barcoded 5' primer and a J-beta primer mix characterized a second PCR of about 7 to 12 cycles. TCRdb re-called the 5' RACE reads through MiXCR, storing one row per CDR3 protein. Of about 640,000 distinct CDR3 sequences in the sample, roughly three fifths were seen once. The source material was blood. The receptors here all came from a man between 60 and 70 years old in good health.

The V call is TRBV12-3 or TRBV12-4, the J call TRBJ2-7, with D possibly TRBD1 on 5 matching bases. The DNA matches TRBJ2-5 better at its end, which makes the J call doubtful. This CDR3 has 13 amino acids. CDR3 sequence reads: CASSSGRVETQYF. The CDR3 bases are TGTGCCAGCAGTTCTGGCAGGGTTGAGACCCAGTACTTC.

The table lists this clonotype with a few counts. The rearrangement joins TRBV10-3 to TRBJ2-1, with TRBD1 matching 7 bases. Germline assignment: CDR1 ENHRY and CDR2 SYGVKD. Trimming removed 10 bases from V and 4 bases from J; junction bases left unmatched: 10. This CDR3 contains 14 residues. CDR3: CATRGTDPYNEQFF. The DNA for the CDR3 is TGTGCCACCAGGGGGACAGATCCTTACAATGAGCAGTTCTTC.

The chain employs TRBV3-1 and TRBJ2-1; tentatively, D is TRBD2 (6 bases). This CDR3 region has 13 residues. Germline V gene lookup returns CDR1 LGHDT and CDR2 YNNKEL (reference sequence). The V gene lost 1 base and the J gene lost 8 bases, with 9 bases spanning the gap. The CDR3 spells CASSQARRDEQFF. Written as DNA, the CDR3 is TGTGCCAGCAGCCAAGCACGGAGGGATGAGCAGTTCTTC.

The CDR3 loop is CASSQGWGGQETQYF. Here the CDR3 DNA reads TGTGCCAGCAGCCAAGGGTGGGGGGGGCAAGAGACCCAGTACTTC. The V call is TRBV3-1, the J call TRBJ2-5; 7 nucleotides agree with TRBD2. Losses at the gene ends were 1 base for V and 2 bases for J; bases not matched to a gene: 4. Germline V CDR1 and CDR2: LGHDT, YNNKEL (reference sequence). This CDR3 region has 15 residues.

The V gene is TRBV28, the J gene TRBJ2-1; 11 nucleotides agree with TRBD2. The germline gives CDR1 MDHEN, CDR2 SYDVKM. CDR3 length: 15 residues. The V and J ends lost 8 bases and 9 bases, in that order; junction bases with no gene match: 12. The CDR3: CASSSGGLLRLEQFF. DNA for the CDR3: TGTGCCAGCTCTAGCGGGGGGCTTCTACGCCTTGAGCAGTTCTTC.